This T cell receptor beta chain was observed in a study of response to subunit inactivated influenza vaccine. A word on this clonotype: The antigen is not known.

Trimming took off 8 bases at V and 2 bases at J, with 5 bases between the two ends. CDR3 length: 11 residues. TCRdb re-derived calls from the RT-PCR reads in MiXCR, one entry per CDR3 protein. The table lists hundreds of thousands of distinct CDR3 sequences, around 13% of them singletons, with about an eighth in the top ten. Study-wide results and limits: The authors proposed limited new T cell recruitment per seasonal influenza vaccination.

The chain uses TRBV12-3 or TRBV12-4 and TRBJ2-3; no firm D call. Sequencing used PBMCs from blood, obtained more than 35 days after vaccination. The clonotype comes from a man aged 45-60 years who received an inactivated influenza vaccine. CDR3: CASGYTDTQYF. The CDR3 DNA reads as TGTGCCAGCGGATACACAGATACGCAGTATTTT.